This is a list of T cell receptor beta chains from one sample in a study of cytomegalovirus exposure and HLA in healthy donors. The repertoire was sequenced with immunoSEQ multiplex PCR; TCRdb's copy has only in-frame clones and lacks some. In all, the sample yields 150,000 to 200,000 clones. Sequencing was performed on PBMCs. The receptors shown here come from a woman under 30 in good health and CMV-seropositive. CDR3s include the opening cysteine and the closing phenylalanine or tryptophan. A D gene is named only where the DNA matches it firmly.

CDR3 protein: CASSVGRLGQGGNTIYF
CDR3 DNA: TGTGCCAGCAGCGTTGGCCGTTTAGGACAGGGGGGAAACACCATATATTTT
D gene: TRBD1
V gene: TRBV9
J gene: TRBJ1-3

CDR3 protein: CASSLDYTDTQYF
CDR3 DNA: TGTGCCAGCAGCTTGGACTACACAGATACGCAGTATTTT
D gene: -
V gene: TRBV5-4
J gene: TRBJ2-3

CDR3 protein: CASSEASGGAGDEQFF
CDR3 DNA: TGTGCCAGCAGTGAAGCTAGCGGGGGGGCCGGCGATGAGCAGTTCTTC
D gene: TRBD2
V gene: TRBV2
J gene: TRBJ2-1

CDR3 protein: CASSATVTGQETQYF
CDR3 DNA: TGTGCCAGCAGCGCGACCGTGACAGGACAAGAGACCCAGTACTTC
D gene: -
V gene: TRBV9
J gene: TRBJ2-5

CDR3 protein: CAISPSGSYNEQFF
CDR3 DNA: TGTGCCATCAGTCCTAGCGGGAGCTACAATGAGCAGTTCTTC
D gene: TRBD2
V gene: TRBV10-3
J gene: TRBJ2-1

CDR3 protein: CASSVSSGRSGSGNTIYF
CDR3 DNA: TGTGCCAGCAGCGTTTCTTCCGGCAGGTCTGGGTCTGGAAACACCATATATTTT
D gene: -
V gene: TRBV9
J gene: TRBJ1-3

CDR3 protein: CASSRKGAGAGETQYF
CDR3 DNA: TGTGCCAGCAGCCGTAAGGGCGCGGGAGCGGGAGAGACCCAGTACTTC
D gene: TRBD2
V gene: TRBV5-4
J gene: TRBJ2-5

CDR3 protein: CSVAFGTGPYEQYF
CDR3 DNA: TGCAGCGTTGCTTTCGGGACAGGCCCCTACGAGCAGTACTTC
D gene: TRBD1
V gene: TRBV29-1
J gene: TRBJ2-7

CDR3 protein: CASGSSGGRNTQYF
CDR3 DNA: TGTGCCAGCGGTAGTAGCGGGGGGAGGAATACGCAGTATTTT
D gene: TRBD2
V gene: TRBV7-2
J gene: TRBJ2-3

CDR3 protein: CASSPSGLPDTQYF
CDR3 DNA: TGTGCCAGCAGCCCTTCCGGACTACCAGATACGCAGTATTTT
D gene: -
V gene: TRBV6-5
J gene: TRBJ2-3

CDR3 protein: CASSAGTINEQFF
CDR3 DNA: TGTGCCAGCAGCGCCGGGACAATCAATGAGCAGTTCTTC
D gene: -
V gene: TRBV7-9
J gene: TRBJ2-1

CDR3 protein: CASSEAPGSTDTQYF
CDR3 DNA: TGTGCCAGCAGTGAAGCGCCGGGGAGCACAGATACGCAGTATTTT
D gene: -
V gene: TRBV6-1
J gene: TRBJ2-3

CDR3 protein: CATSERGQASDEQYF
CDR3 DNA: TGTGCCACCAGCGAGAGGGGGCAGGCCTCTGACGAGCAGTACTTC
D gene: TRBD1
V gene: TRBV15
J gene: TRBJ2-7

CDR3 protein: CASSASNTEAFF
CDR3 DNA: TGCGCCAGCAGCGCGAGTAACACTGAAGCTTTCTTT
D gene: -
V gene: TRBV5-1
J gene: TRBJ1-1

CDR3 protein: CAWSLSGGGGEQYF
CDR3 DNA: TGTGCCTGGAGCCTTAGCGGGGGGGGCGGCGAGCAGTACTTC
D gene: TRBD2
V gene: TRBV30
J gene: TRBJ2-7